This TCR beta chain derives from a study of tumor and adjacent non-tumor tissue in lung cancer. Findings and limits, study-wide: Top 100 clones took a larger repertoire share in normal lung. TCR diversity was significantly greater in tumor than normal lung tissue.

As regards this clonotype: Its specificity is unknown. Mismatch with germline at one junction end may stem from a read error.

RNA was extracted from bulk tissue without any cell sorting. The library came from three nested PCR rounds adapted from ARM-PCR protocols. TCRdb reanalysed the multiplex PCR reads using MiXCR and keeps one entry per CDR3 protein. The sample includes over 60,000 distinct CDR3 sequences, over 80% of them seen just once. The CDR3 is 13 amino acids. Looked up from germline, CDR1 is DFQATT and CDR2 is SNEGSKA (reference sequence). V is TRBV20-1 and J is TRBJ2-7; 7 bases agree with TRBD2. Specimen: lung tumor tissue. The source of this sequence is a woman aged 50 to 65 with non-small cell lung cancer. Written as DNA, the CDR3 is TGCAATGCTAGTGGGCGGGAGTACATCGAGCAGAACTTC. Translation: CNASGREYIEQNF.